The 20 T cell receptor beta chains in this list originate from one sample, sequenced in a study of control samples from healthy donors and cancer patients. The protocol was immunoSEQ multiplex PCR, while the TCRdb copy is restricted to in-frame clones and leaves out a portion. The table records 100,000 to 120,000 clones, 70% to 90% of them present only once. Sequencing was carried out using PBMCs. Receptor source: a woman aged 55-69 years with lung cancer.

This clone was detected once. J is TRBJ2-1 and V is TRBV19; the match to TRBD2 covers 13 bases. Germline V gene data show CDR1 as LNHDA and CDR2 as SQIVND (reference sequence). The CDR3 length is 18 residues. The V and J ends lost 4 bases and 7 bases, in that order; junction bases with no gene match: 13. This CDR3 is CASSTNSKTSGRSNEQFF. In DNA, the CDR3 is TGTGCCAGTAGTACAAACTCTAAGACTAGCGGGAGGTCAAATGAGCAGTTCTTC.

This chain uses TRBV5-1 with TRBJ1-2; tentatively, D is TRBD1 (6 bases). The V and J ends lost 4 bases and 4 bases respectively, with 17 bases between them. Germline V CDR1 and CDR2: SGHRS, YFSETQ. The CDR3 sequence is 15 residues long. The CDR3 DNA reads TGCGCCAGCAGCACCCGTACAGGGAGTAGCTATGGCTACACCTTC. Translated, it gives CASSTRTGSSYGYTF.

For the CDR3, the DNA is TGTGCCAGCAGCTTGCAGGTCAATGAGCAGTTCTTC. Residues: CASSLQVNEQFF. The chain is built from TRBV7-9 and TRBJ2-1, with D uncertain. V was shortened by 3 bases and J by 6 bases, with 6 bases between the two germline ends. CDR1 is SEHNR and CDR2 is FQNEAQ in the germline V gene (reference sequence). The CDR3 sequence is 12 residues long.

J is TRBJ1-6 and V is TRBV6-5, with D unclear. The CDR3 spans 15 residues. Trimming pared 6 bases from V and 5 bases from J, leaving 14 bases between. The germline V gene has CDR1 MNHEY and CDR2 SVGAGI. The CDR3 coding sequence is TGTGCCAGCAGAATATTCCGGGATGATAATTCACCCCTCCACTTT. This encodes CASRIFRDDNSPLHF.

The sample holds a few counts of this clone. J is TRBJ1-2 and V is TRBV7-2; D is uncertain. The CDR3 spans 15 residues. V gave up 4 bases and J gave up 4 bases, with 16 bases separating them. Germline CDR1 SGHTA, CDR2 FQGNSA. The chain's CDR3 is CASSSTGSGGYGYTF. The DNA of the CDR3 is TGTGCCAGCAGCTCCACGGGATCCGGAGGCTATGGCTACACCTTC.

This clone came up a few times. The chain carries TRBV18 and TRBJ2-7; 9 bases line up with TRBD1. The V gene end was trimmed by 2 bases and the J gene end by 3 bases; junction bases not matched to a gene: 2. Germline assignment: CDR1 KGHSH and CDR2 LQKENI. The CDR3 spans 14 residues. The CDR3 DNA reads TGTGCCAGCTCACCAAACAGGGGGCTCTACGAGCAGTACTTC. This codes for CASSPNRGLYEQYF.

The rearrangement uses TRBV24-1 and TRBJ2-7, with 9 bases that match TRBD1. The V and J ends lost 5 bases and 4 bases, in that order; junction bases with no gene match: 5. Germline lookup yields CDR1 KGHDR and CDR2 SFDVKD. The length of the CDR3 is 14 residues. This CDR3 is CATSAGGQGYEQYF. For the CDR3, the DNA is TGTGCCACCAGTGCGGGCGGACAGGGGTACGAGCAGTACTTC.

The rearrangement joins TRBV19 to TRBJ2-1; D perhaps matches TRBD2 (5 bases). The CDR3 loop spans 14 amino acids. CDR1 and CDR2 from the germline V gene are LNHDA and SQIVND (reference sequence). Trimming removed 1 base from V and 5 bases from J, with 9 bases in between. In DNA, the CDR3 is TGTGCCAGTAGTATAGCGGGGATCGACAATGAGCAGTTCTTC. As protein: CASSIAGIDNEQFF.

The chain links TRBV12-3 or TRBV12-4 to TRBJ2-7; D remains unclear. The CDR3 extends over 12 amino acids. The V and J ends lost 7 bases and 0 bases respectively, with 7 bases between them. The CDR3 spells CASTRSSYEQYF. The DNA for the CDR3 is TGTGCCAGCACCAGAAGCTCCTACGAGCAGTACTTC.

DNA for the CDR3: TGTGCCAGCACCCTAGCGGGGGGCATCTCCTACGAGCAGTACTTC. This sequence encodes CASTLAGGISYEQYF. This chain uses TRBV5-4 with TRBJ2-7; 11 nucleotides align to TRBD2. CDR3 length: 15 residues. V gave up 6 bases and J gave up 0 bases; unmatched junction bases: 5. The V gene's germline CDR1 is SGHNT and CDR2 YYREEE (reference sequence).

This clone showed up just once. The rearrangement joins TRBV9 to TRBJ1-2; D ambiguous. V lost 4 bases to trimming and J lost 5 bases, with 12 bases between them. CDR1 and CDR2 (germline): SGDLS, YYNGEE. This CDR3 contains 13 residues. Here the CDR3 reads CASSPQEGYGYTF. Written as DNA, the CDR3 is TGTGCCAGCAGCCCTCAGGAGGGTTATGGCTACACCTTC.

The chain recombines TRBV30 with TRBJ1-1, with 7 bases aligning to TRBD1. V lost 7 bases to trimming and J lost 11 bases; unmatched junction nucleotides: 7. The CDR3 covers 10 residues. From germline, CDR1 is GTSNPN and CDR2 SVGIG (reference sequence). This CDR3 is CASSRQGAFF. CDR3 nucleotide sequence: TGTGCCTCTTCGAGACAGGGTGCTTTCTTT.

The chain employs TRBV19 and TRBJ2-3; 9 nucleotides agree with TRBD2. Trimming at V came to 0 bases and at J to 0 bases, leaving 7 bases not matched to a gene. Germline V gene lookup returns CDR1 LNHDA and CDR2 SQIVND (reference sequence). This CDR3 is 18 amino acids long. The CDR3 DNA reads as TGTGCCAGTAGTATAGAGAGTCTAGCGGGGATCAGCACAGATACGCAGTATTTT. Translation gives CASSIESLAGISTDTQYF.

By proportion, this clone is medium-sized (0.01 to 0.1%). The rearrangement joins TRBV18 to TRBJ1-5; 10 positions match TRBD1. J gave up 5 bases and V 6 bases, and 13 bases lay outside the gene matches. The CDR3 is 17 amino acids. CDR1 KGHSH and CDR2 LQKENI come from the germline V gene. The CDR3 sequence: CASSPPVGQGVDQPQHF. CDR3 DNA: TGTGCCAGCTCCCCCCCAGTAGGACAGGGGGTAGATCAGCCCCAGCATTTT.

The CDR3 spells CASSFASGDGYTF. The CDR3 DNA reads as TGTGCCAGCAGCTTCGCATCAGGTGATGGCTACACCTTC. The chain couples TRBV7-2 to TRBJ1-2; D gene unclear. CDR1 and CDR2 (germline): SGHTA, FQGNSA. Trimming cost V 3 bases and J 6 bases, with 11 bases left between them. The CDR3 runs to 13 residues.

This chain uses TRBV3-1 (or the pseudogene TRBV3-2) with TRBJ1-1; no firm D call. V was pared by 1 base and J by 11 bases, with 23 bases between. This CDR3 region has 16 residues. Germline V gives CDR1 LGHDT, CDR2 YNNKEL (reference sequence). As DNA, the CDR3 is TGTGCCAGCAGCCAAGGCTCTTCAGGAGGTATCGAAGGGGCTTTCTTT. Its translation: CASSQGSSGGIEGAFF.

The rearrangement uses TRBV5-1 and TRBJ1-2; D is undetermined. Trimming shortened V by 0 bases and J by 2 bases, and 5 bases separated the two germline ends. This CDR3 has 13 amino acids. Germline V gene sequence: CDR1 SGHRS, CDR2 YFSETQ. CDR3 residues: CASSLEFNYGYTF. The CDR3 coding sequence is TGCGCCAGCAGCTTGGAGTTCAACTATGGCTACACCTTC. The full variable domain, rest sourced from reference TRBV5-1 and TRBJ1-2, is KAGVTQTPRYLIKTRGQQVTLSCSPISGHRSVSWYQQTPGQGLQFLFEYFSETQRNKGNFPGRFSGRQFSNSRSEMNVSTLELGDSALYLCASSLEFNYGYTFGSGTRLTVV.

In its sample, this clone was seen once. The chain uses TRBV5-4 and TRBJ1-1; a possible D gene is TRBD1 (5 bases). The CDR3 runs 15 residues. Germline values: CDR1 SGHNT, CDR2 YYREEE (reference sequence). The V gene lost 5 bases and the J gene lost 0 bases, with 14 bases spanning the gap. As DNA, the CDR3 is TGTGCCAGCAGGGGGCAGGGATCCATGAACACTGAAGCTTTCTTT. It translates to CASRGQGSMNTEAFF.

J is TRBJ1-2 and V is TRBV4-1; 9 nucleotides match TRBD1. With V trimmed by 1 base and J by 7 bases, 7 bases remained unmatched. Germline CDR1 reads MGHRA; CDR2 reads YSYEKL. The CDR3 runs to 15 residues. Here the CDR3 reads CASSQGGTGGGGYTF. The DNA for the CDR3 is TGCGCCAGCAGCCAAGGTGGTACAGGGGGCGGTGGCTACACCTTC.

J is TRBJ2-1 and V is TRBV6-2 or TRBV6-3, with a possible D match to TRBD2 (6 bases). V gave up 3 bases and J gave up 0 bases, with 24 bases separating them. The germline V gene encodes CDR1 MNHEY and CDR2 SVGEGT. The CDR3 loop spans 20 amino acids. CDR3 nucleotides: TGTGCCAGCAGTTATATTCCCCGATTGTTAGCGGCTAACTCCTACAATGAGCAGTTCTTC. It translates to CASSYIPRLLAANSYNEQFF.